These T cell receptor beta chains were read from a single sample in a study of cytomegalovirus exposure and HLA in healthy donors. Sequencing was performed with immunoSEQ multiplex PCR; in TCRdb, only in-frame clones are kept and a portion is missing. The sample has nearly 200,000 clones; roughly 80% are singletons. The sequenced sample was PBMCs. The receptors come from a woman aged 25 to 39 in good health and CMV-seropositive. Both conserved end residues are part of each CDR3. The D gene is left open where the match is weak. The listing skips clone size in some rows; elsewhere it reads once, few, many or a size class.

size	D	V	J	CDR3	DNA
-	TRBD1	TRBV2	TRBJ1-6	CASGTGGSPLHF	TGTGCCAGCGGGACAGGGGGCTCACCCCTCCACTTT
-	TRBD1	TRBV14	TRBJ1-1	CASTTGVNTEAFF	TGTGCCAGCACTACAGGGGTCAACACTGAAGCTTTCTTT
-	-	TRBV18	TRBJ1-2	CASSPPGGGYGYTF	TGTGCCAGCTCACCACCCGGGGGAGGCTATGGCTACACCTTC
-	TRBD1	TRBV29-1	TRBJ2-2	CSVAGTGGSGELFF	TGCAGCGTAGCAGGGACAGGGGGCTCTGGGGAGCTGTTTTTT
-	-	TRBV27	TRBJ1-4	CASSPWRAGSEKLFF	TGTGCCAGCAGCCCCTGGAGGGCGGGGTCAGAAAAACTGTTTTTT
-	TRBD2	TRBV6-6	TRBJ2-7	CASSSREREVSYEQYF	TGTGCCAGCAGTTCTCGAGAGCGGGAAGTGTCCTACGAGCAGTACTTC
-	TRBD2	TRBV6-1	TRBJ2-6	CASSEKGSGRRAGANVLTF	TGTGCCAGCAGTGAAAAGGGTAGCGGGAGGCGCGCTGGGGCCAACGTCCTGACTTTC
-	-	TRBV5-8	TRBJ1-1	CASSLKVGGVTEAFF	TGTGCCAGCAGCTTGAAGGTCGGCGGCGTCACTGAAGCTTTCTTT
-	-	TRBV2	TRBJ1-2	CASRIGGLYGYTF	TGTGCCAGCAGGATTGGAGGGCTCTATGGCTACACCTTC
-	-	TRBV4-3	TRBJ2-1	CASSQRWTSAYNEQFF	TGCGCCAGCAGCCAAAGGTGGACATCAGCCTACAATGAGCAGTTCTTC
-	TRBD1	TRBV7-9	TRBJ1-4	CASSPPGDREEKLFF	TGTGCCAGCAGCCCACCAGGGGACAGGGAAGAAAAACTGTTTTTT
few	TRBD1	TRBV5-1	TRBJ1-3	CASSLVGQGYGNTIYF	TGCGCCAGCAGCTTGGTAGGACAGGGATATGGAAACACCATATATTTT
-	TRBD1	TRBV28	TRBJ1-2	CAIPRRGRYDGYTF	TGTGCCATCCCTCGGAGGGGGCGATACGACGGCTACACCTTC
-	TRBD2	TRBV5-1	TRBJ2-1	CASGTLAGYNEQFF	TGCGCCAGCGGGACACTAGCGGGGTACAATGAGCAGTTCTTC
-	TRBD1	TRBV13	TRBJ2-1	CASMLRGQGYNEQFF	TGTGCCAGCATGCTACGGGGACAGGGGTACAATGAGCAGTTCTTC
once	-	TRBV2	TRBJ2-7	CASIRTPAYEQYF	TGTGCCAGCATCCGCACCCCGGCCTACGAGCAGTACTTC
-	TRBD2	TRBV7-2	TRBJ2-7	CASSYRTSGYEQYF	TGTGCCAGCAGCTACCGGACTAGCGGTTACGAGCAGTACTTC
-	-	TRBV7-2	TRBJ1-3	CASSSRGNTIYF	TGTGCCAGCAGCTCGCGTGGAAACACCATATATTTT
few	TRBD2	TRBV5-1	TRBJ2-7	CASSGTSGRIPYEQYF	TGCGCCAGCAGCGGTACTAGCGGGAGGATACCCTACGAGCAGTACTTC
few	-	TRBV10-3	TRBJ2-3	CAISDPGTLVKDTQYF	TGTGCCATCAGTGACCCCGGGACACTCGTGAAAGATACGCAGTATTTT
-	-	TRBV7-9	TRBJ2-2	CASSFSTSSRSGELFF	TGTGCCAGCAGCTTCAGCACTAGCTCCAGGTCCGGGGAGCTGTTTTTT
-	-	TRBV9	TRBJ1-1	CASHKIRGTEAFF	TGTGCCAGCCATAAAATAAGGGGCACTGAAGCTTTCTTT
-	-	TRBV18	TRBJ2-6	CASSLGRANVLTF	TGTGCCAGCTCACTGGGCAGGGCCAACGTCCTGACTTTC
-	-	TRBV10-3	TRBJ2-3	CAISEVGTILRTDTQYF	TGTGCCATCAGTGAGGTTGGGACAATCCTAAGGACAGATACGCAGTATTTT